The entry that follows covers one T cell receptor (beta chain) sequence. Produced via immunoSEQ multiplex PCR; TCRdb's table is partial and in-frame only. This sample has around 2,100,000 clones, with around 96% found just once. The sample is drawn from a study of shared clonotypes between healthy human individuals. CD45RO-negative cells were positively selected for CCR7, leaving out terminally differentiated effector memory CD45RA+ cells. The sequenced material came from naive CD8+ T cells sorted from blood. This clonotype originated in a man aged 18 to 29 in good health.

CDR3 loop: CASSWTSGGRNEQFF. The DNA of the CDR3 is TGTGCCAGCAGCTGGACTAGCGGGGGGCGGAATGAGCAGTTCTTC. The chain combines TRBV6-5 with TRBJ2-1, with TRBD2 matching 14 bases. CDR1 and CDR2 from the germline V gene are MNHEY and SVGAGI. The J segment lost 7 bases and the V segment lost 6 bases, leaving 5 bases of the junction unmatched. The CDR3 length is 15 residues.